The clone carrying this TCR beta chain came up once. The data were taken from a study of shared clonotypes between healthy human individuals. Germline CDR1 and CDR2: SGHAT and FQNNGV. J gave up 2 bases and V 3 bases, and 5 bases lay outside the gene matches. The CDR3 has 15 residues. Some clones are missing from TCRdb's copy, which holds only in-frame ones; the method was immunoSEQ multiplex PCR. Of over a million clones in the sample, 95% to 97% were seen once. This clonotype originated in a man aged 25-45 years in good health. The chain links TRBV11-2 to TRBJ2-7; TRBD2 agrees at 9 bases. Sequencing was done on a sample of naive CD4+ T cells sorted from blood. As for subset: CD45RA+ positively selected. The CDR3 protein is CASSFRGREAYEQYF. The CDR3 DNA reads TGTGCCAGCAGCTTTCGCGGGAGGGAAGCCTACGAGCAGTACTTC.